The 20 T cell receptor beta chains reported below all come from one sample, sequenced in a study of control samples from healthy donors and cancer patients. Using immunoSEQ multiplex PCR, the repertoire was profiled, and TCRdb retains in-frame clones only, with some absent. The table shows 65,000 to 90,000 clones, with approximately 94% occurring only once. What was sequenced was blood. These receptors were taken from a young woman in good health.

The V call is TRBV12-3 or TRBV12-4, the J call TRBJ1-1; D may be TRBD1 (6 bases). The V end lost 0 bases, the J end lost 11 bases, and 13 bases lay between the germline ends. The length of the CDR3 is 13 residues. The CDR3 protein is CASSLAGASVAFF. The CDR3 coding sequence is TGTGCCAGCAGTTTAGCGGGGGCAAGTGTGGCTTTCTTT.

V gene TRBV7-9 combines with J gene TRBJ1-2; D not resolved. V lost 3 bases to trimming and J lost 2 bases, with 10 bases between them. Germline V lookup: CDR1 SEHNR, CDR2 FQNEAQ (reference sequence). This CDR3 region has 14 residues. CDR3 DNA sequence: TGTGCCAGCAGCTTGACGATCCAAAACTATGGCTACACCTTC. Translated: CASSLTIQNYGYTF.

J is TRBJ2-7 and V is TRBV6-6, with a weak D call TRBD2 (5 bases). Germline lookup yields CDR1 MNHNY and CDR2 SVGAGI (reference sequence). CDR3 length: 15 residues. The V and J ends lost 0 bases and 0 bases respectively, with 9 bases between them. CDR3 region: CASSYSADPSYEQYV. DNA for the CDR3: TGTGCCAGCAGTTACTCAGCGGATCCCTCCTACGAGCAGTACGTC.

The V call is TRBV19, the J call TRBJ2-1, with 8 bases identical to TRBD2. Germline V gives CDR1 LNHDA, CDR2 SQIVND (reference sequence). V lost 7 bases to trimming and J lost 6 bases; unmatched junction nucleotides: 8. This CDR3 spans 14 amino acids. In DNA, the CDR3 is TGTGCCAGTATAGGGACTAGAACCAGCAATGAGCAGTTCTTC. The encoded protein is CASIGTRTSNEQFF.

The chain recombines TRBV27 with TRBJ1-2; TRBD1 matches 7 bases. The length of the CDR3 is 16 residues. Germline assignment: CDR1 MNHEY and CDR2 SMNVEV (reference sequence). After removal of 6 bases from V and 2 bases from J, the junction contained 12 bases not matched to a gene. The CDR3 DNA reads TGTGCCAGCAGAACCATAACGGGACAGACAAACTATGGCTACACCTTC. It yields the protein CASRTITGQTNYGYTF.

The chain is built from TRBV7-3 and TRBJ1-3; unclear D gene. V was trimmed by 5 bases and J by 3 bases, leaving 11 bases between them. The CDR3 is made up of 14 amino acids. CDR1 and CDR2 from the germline V gene are SGHTA and FQGTGA. The CDR3 here is CASSPTVYGNTIYF. The CDR3, as DNA: TGTGCCAGCAGCCCCACAGTTTATGGAAACACCATATATTTT.

Remarks on this clone: A junction end diverges from the germline sequence, so it may reflect a read error. The genes are TRBV28 and TRBJ1-1; D is unclear. Germline lookup yields CDR1 MDHEN and CDR2 SYDVKM. The CDR3 contains 14 residues. CDR3 in amino acids: CASNLGRANTEAFF. The CDR3 DNA reads as TGTGCCAGCAATTTAGGACGGGCGAACACTGAAGCTTTCTTT.

The gene calls are TRBV2 and TRBJ1-5; 8 bases are a match to TRBD1. V lost 2 bases and J lost 5; bases outside the gene matches: 2. The CDR3 sequence is 14 residues long. Germline CDR1 reads SNHLY; CDR2 reads FYNNEI. The CDR3 nucleotides are TGTGCCAGCAGTGAAAACAGGGGGGATCAGCCCCAGCATTTT. Translated: CASSENRGDQPQHF.

The chain couples TRBV6-1 to TRBJ2-7; D is perhaps TRBD1 (7 bases). V dropped 2 bases and J dropped 6 bases, with 20 bases sitting between them. In germline, CDR1 is MNHNS, CDR2 SASEGT. The CDR3 extends over 16 amino acids. The CDR3 DNA sequence: TGTGCCAGCAGTGAACGTTACGGCAGGGGGGTGGGCGAGCAGTACGTC. This sequence encodes CASSERYGRGVGEQYV.

This chain uses TRBV27 with TRBJ1-1; D remains unclear. Germline-derived CDR1 and CDR2 are MNHEY and SMNVEV (reference sequence). V gave up 2 bases and J gave up 0 bases, with 7 bases separating them. There are 14 residues in the CDR3. In DNA form, the CDR3 reads TGTGCCAGCAGTTTAAAAGGTATGAACACTGAAGCTTTCTTT. Protein: CASSLKGMNTEAFF.

The chain uses TRBV10-3 and TRBJ1-1, with D unclear. CDR3 length: 13 residues. Germline assignment: CDR1 ENHRY and CDR2 SYGVKD. V was pared by 7 bases and J by 5 bases, with 14 bases between. The CDR3 loop is CAIKVTEETEAFF. The CDR3 DNA follows: TGTGCCATCAAGGTTACAGAAGAGACTGAAGCTTTCTTT.

The J gene is TRBJ2-2, the V gene TRBV2; D is perhaps TRBD1 (6 bases). The length of the CDR3 is 15 residues. Germline lookup yields CDR1 SNHLY and CDR2 FYNNEI. Trimming removed 6 bases at V and 0 bases at J, with 11 bases between. The CDR3 coding sequence is TGTGCCAGCAGAACCGGGACAACGAACACCGGGGAGCTGTTTTTT. This gives the protein CASRTGTTNTGELFF.

The chain employs TRBV29-1 and TRBJ1-2, with a tentative D call TRBD1 (5 bases). Germline lookup yields CDR1 SQVTM and CDR2 ANQGSEA. The CDR3 consists of 12 residues. Deletions cut 2 bases from V and 4 bases from J, with 8 bases between. In DNA form, the CDR3 reads TGCAGCGTTGAAAGGGGAGGCTATGGCTACACCTTC. Amino acid sequence: CSVERGGYGYTF.

The rearrangement links TRBV11-3 to TRBJ1-1; D might be TRBD1 (5 bases). The CDR3 is 16 residues long. Trimming removed 7 bases at V and 0 bases at J, with 18 bases between. CDR1 is SGHNT and CDR2 is YENEEA in the germline V gene. CDR3 DNA: TGTGCCAGCACCCATCGGAGGGGCGGAATGAACACTGAAGCTTTCTTT. Encoded protein: CASTHRRGGMNTEAFF.

The chain couples TRBV9 to TRBJ2-7, with a tentative D call TRBD2 (6 bases). V was trimmed by 4 bases and J by 5 bases, leaving 19 bases between them. This CDR3 spans 15 amino acids. CDR1 and CDR2 (germline): SGDLS, YYNGEE. CDR3 sequence: CASSTSRRTGDEQYF. The CDR3 nucleotides read TGTGCCAGCAGCACGTCACGGAGGACGGGGGACGAGCAGTACTTC.

V usage is TRBV7-9 and J usage is TRBJ1-5; 8 positions match TRBD1. The CDR3 runs 12 residues. The germline gives CDR1 SEHNR, CDR2 FQNEAQ (reference sequence). With V trimmed by 8 bases and J by 5 bases, 2 bases remained unmatched. CDR3 in amino acids: CASQGADQPQHF. DNA for the CDR3: TGTGCCAGCCAGGGGGCGGATCAGCCCCAGCATTTT.

The chain couples TRBV6-6 to TRBJ1-6; the D is unclear. V shed 5 bases and J shed 9 bases, with 11 bases lying between them. From germline, CDR1 is MNHNY and CDR2 SVGAGI (reference sequence). The length of the CDR3 is 13 residues. The CDR3 DNA is TGTGCCAGCAGTACCTCCCCCCGTTCACCCCTCCACTTT. This gives the protein CASSTSPRSPLHF.

This chain joins TRBV9 and TRBJ1-2; maybe TRBD1 (5 bases). Germline V gives CDR1 SGDLS, CDR2 YYNGEE. Trimming left V 0 bases short and J 8 bases short, with 14 bases between. The CDR3 is 14 residues long. Here the CDR3 DNA reads TGTGCCAGCAGCGTAGCTCTGCAGGGCAGAGGCTACACCTTC. This encodes CASSVALQGRGYTF.

V usage is TRBV12-3 or TRBV12-4 and J usage is TRBJ1-2; D is perhaps TRBD1 (6 bases). V shed 6 bases and J shed 8 bases, with 16 bases lying between them. CDR3 length: 13 residues. The CDR3, as DNA: TGTGCCAGCAGGACAACAGGGAGAATGGGCTACACCTTC. This sequence encodes CASRTTGRMGYTF.

The chain links TRBV15 to TRBJ2-7, with D perhaps matching TRBD2 (5 bases). Trimming took off 2 bases at V and 0 bases at J, with 11 bases between the two ends. CDR1 and CDR2 (germline): LNHNV, YYDKDF (reference sequence). The CDR3 consists of 15 residues. CDR3 bases: TGTGCCACCAGCAGATTGGACGGAGGCTCCTACGAGCAGTACTTC. It codes for CATSRLDGGSYEQYF. Using reference TRBV15 and TRBJ2-7 for the parts outside the CDR3, the full variable domain is DAMVIQNPRYQVTQFGKPVTLSCSQTLNHNVMYWYQQKSSQAPKLLFHYYDKDFNNEADTPDNFQSRRPNTSFCFLDIRSPGLGDTAMYLCATSRLDGGSYEQYFGPGTRLTVT.